What follows is one T cell receptor (beta chain) and its context. Its cognate antigen is unknown. Sequencing used immunoSEQ multiplex PCR; TCRdb keeps in-frame clones, though not all of them. The sample has over 45,000 clones; approximately 90% are singletons. The V segment lost 4 bases and the J segment 6 bases; nucleotides outside the gene matches: 4. In germline, CDR1 is KGHSY, CDR2 FQNENV. The CDR3 totals 13 residues. The sample originates from a study of regulatory and conventional T cells in RAG deficiency. Study-level findings and limits: Patient subsets had shorter CDR3s; Omenn Treg-Tconv overlap exceeded 85%. These Omenn syndrome Treg sorts may hold peripherally activated cells instead. Control T-cell subsets had markedly higher Shannon entropy and lower Simpson indices than RAG-deficient patients.

The sorted conventional CD4+ T cells were CD25-low and CD127-high, with genomic DNA sequenced. The same sample was also used in a study of regulatory T cells. That paper adds: Amplification used 52 TRBV primers and 13 TRBJ primers. Skewed V and J usage and few unique V-J pairs marked patient repertoires, most in Tregs.

The sample taken for sequencing was CD4+ effector T cells sorted from blood. The V gene is TRBV16, the J gene TRBJ1-1, with 8 bases identical to TRBD1. The sequence derives from a human donor in good health. The chain's CDR3 is CASSLQGAAEAFF. Written as DNA, the CDR3 is TGTGCCAGCAGCCTGCAGGGGGCAGCTGAAGCTTTCTTT.